These 2 T cell receptor beta chains share one sample of origin, sequenced in a study of monozygotic twins with inflammatory bowel disease. TCRdb re-called the 5' RACE reads, yielding one record per CDR3 amino acid sequence without DNA. The sample's table shows 350,000 to 550,000 distinct CDR3 sequences. Sequencing used blood. Receptors were obtained from a human donor with ulcerative colitis or Crohn's disease, or a healthy co-twin of an affected twin (not recorded which).

The chain links TRBV6-1 to TRBJ2-2. CDR3 length: 13 residues. Germline V lookup: CDR1 MNHNS, CDR2 SASEGT. The CDR3 is CASRTSLTGELFF.

This chain connects TRBV6-5 to TRBJ2-7; the D gene TCRdb calls, TRBD1, cannot be checked with no DNA. There are 11 residues in the CDR3. Germline CDR1 MNHEY, CDR2 SVGAGI. CDR3 loop: CASTAGDWQYF.